This T cell receptor beta chain was sequenced for a study of shared clonotypes between healthy human individuals (dated by TCRdb to 2018 to 2020). Background on the whole study: A couple of women and a few men aged 18 to 49 years were included in the cohort. Different laboratories and diverse techniques were used to prepare libraries and sequence TCR repertoires, to increase sequencing depth and limit assay-specific biases. For each donor, three plates each were used for CD4 naive and CD4 memory, two plates were used for CD8 naive, and one plate was used for CD8 memory. Between about 0.94 and 8.9 billion PBMCs per donor were obtained by leukapheresis. To estimate repertoire size and how much clonotypes are shared between individuals, the study performed deep sequencing of blood TCR repertoires from a handful of healthy adults.

Broader findings and caveats from the paper: Even with the large sequencing depth, rarefaction of the sorted-subset datasets indicated that sequencing was incomplete. Because the study included a small number of donors, the genetic and exposure-history diversity represented was limited. Compared with non-shared clonotypes, the clonotypes found in all four sorted-subset donors had higher generation probabilities. Naive subsets generally had larger estimated clonotype richness than memory subsets. Based on pairwise subsampling, the degree of clonotype sharing among donors was expected to be affected by sequencing depth. Sampling was limited to blood, and TCR repertoires in tissue likely differ from TCR repertoires in blood. Sharing across a few donors was observed for 5% to 6.5% of naive CD4, less than 4% of naive CD8, over 2% of memory CD4, and roughly 0.43% of memory CD8 clonotypes.

TCR CDR3 regions were amplified from genomic DNA by multiplex PCR using the deep immunoSEQ assay. Extracted genomic DNA from each cell subset was distributed evenly across all wells of several immunoSEQ 96-well plates, and each plate was treated as a replicate. For sorted subsets, roughly 200 ng genomic DNA, equal to about 30,000 T cell genomes, was loaded into each replicate PCR. Purified libraries were measured with a Qubit 3.0 fluorometer, size-checked on a Bioanalyzer 2100, and measured again with the KAPA Library Quantification kit. Each immunoSEQ 96-well plate was sequenced on its own single-read 150-cycle Illumina NextSeq 550 flow cell. The source study handled its data this way. Because the immunoSEQ output included only junctional sequences and no quality scores, the filtering could not be the same as the filtering used for full-length reads. To assign V/J genes and CDR3, sequences were annotated using PyIR, a Python wrapper for IgBLAST v1.9, with IMGT germline references. Reads were removed for weak V/J assignments (E-value above 1e-6), missing CDR3, stop codons, out-of-frame junctions, or ambiguous translated residues. V3J clonotypes were defined by identical inferred V gene, J gene, and CDR3 amino acid sequence. To compute the percentage overlap between repertoires, the number of shared unique clonotypes was divided by the size of the smaller repertoire. Three approaches were used to assess repertoire richness: RTK rarefaction, the Chao1 estimator, and Recon v2.1 estimates of unobserved clonotypes. Generation probabilities were computed with OLGA for all TCRbeta clonotypes obtained by the gDNA method from a few donors. TCRdb re-hosts the immuneACCESS table, in-frame sequences only. Its copies lack some clones; in the studies checked, an unresolved V gene accounts for under half of them, and the cause for the rest is not known. The V and J calls and clone size are taken from that table; D and trimming were inferred from the DNA. This sample holds about 1.5 million clones; around 98% were observed only once. The ten top clones hold roughly 0.45% of the sample.

The CDR3 runs 13 residues from the cysteine to the phenylalanine. The entry retains the CDR3 DNA only, 39 bases that are in frame from base 1. Trimming takes 0 bases from V and 8 bases from J, and the germline ends sit 8 bases apart. Via the germline V gene, CDR1 is MNHEY and CDR2 SVGAGI. For this clone: Its antigen target is currently unknown. No per-base quality is available; no much larger clone lies one base away.

Healthy HIV-negative adults with no recently reported acute infections or vaccinations were included as donors. Only Caucasian adults living in Nashville, Tennessee, USA were represented among the donors. CD4+ T cells were enriched by magnetic negative selection; naive cells were then positively selected on CD45RA, and the negative fraction formed the memory subset. Blood was collected by leukapheresis, and PBMCs were isolated by Ficoll-Histopaque density gradient centrifugation and then cryopreserved in liquid nitrogen vapor phase. Analytical flow cytometry was used to check the purity and quantity of every magnetically sorted T cell population. Each sorted fraction had its genomic DNA isolated and then quantified by UV absorbance on a Nanodrop 2000c.

The clonotype originates from a young man in good health. The chain links TRBV6-5 with TRBJ2-1; no D gene call is confident. Sequenced material: naive CD4+ T cells sorted from blood. The cell subset or site label on this specimen signifies: CD45RA+ positively selected. The CDR3: CASSYSMHYEQFF. The nucleotide sequence reads as follows: TGTGCCAGCAGTTACTCGATGCACTATGAGCAGTTCTTC.